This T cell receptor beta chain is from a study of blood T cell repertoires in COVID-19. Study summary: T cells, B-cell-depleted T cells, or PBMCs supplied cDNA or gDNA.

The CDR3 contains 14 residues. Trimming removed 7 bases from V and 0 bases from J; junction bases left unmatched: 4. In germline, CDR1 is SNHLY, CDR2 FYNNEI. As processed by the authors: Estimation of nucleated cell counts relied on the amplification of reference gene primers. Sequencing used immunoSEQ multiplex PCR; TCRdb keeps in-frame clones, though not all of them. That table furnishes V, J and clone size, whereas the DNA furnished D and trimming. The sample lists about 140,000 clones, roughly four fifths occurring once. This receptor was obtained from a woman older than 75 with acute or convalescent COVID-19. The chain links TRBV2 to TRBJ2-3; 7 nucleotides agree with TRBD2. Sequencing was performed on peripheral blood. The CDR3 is CASKRTRSTDTQYF. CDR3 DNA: TGTGCCAGCAAGAGGACTAGGAGCACAGATACGCAGTATTTT. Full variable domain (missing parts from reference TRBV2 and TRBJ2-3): EPEVTQTPSHQVTQMGQEVILRCVPISNHLYFYWYRQILGQKVEFLVSFYNNEISEKSEIFDDQFSVERPDGSNFTLKIRSTKLEDSAMYFCASKRTRSTDTQYFGPGTRLTVL.